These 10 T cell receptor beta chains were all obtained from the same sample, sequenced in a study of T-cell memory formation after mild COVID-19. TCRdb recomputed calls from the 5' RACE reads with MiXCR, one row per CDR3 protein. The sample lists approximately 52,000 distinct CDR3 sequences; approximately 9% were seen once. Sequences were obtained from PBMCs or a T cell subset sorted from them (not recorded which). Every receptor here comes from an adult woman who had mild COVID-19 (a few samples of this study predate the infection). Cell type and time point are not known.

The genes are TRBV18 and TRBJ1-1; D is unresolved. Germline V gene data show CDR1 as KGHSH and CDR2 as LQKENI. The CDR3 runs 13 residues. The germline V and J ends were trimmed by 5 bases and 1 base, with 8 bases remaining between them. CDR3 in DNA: TGTGCCAGCTCATCGACACAGAACACTGAAGCTTTCTTT. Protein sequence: CASSSTQNTEAFF.

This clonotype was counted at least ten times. The DNA for the CDR3 is TGTGCCAGCAGCTTTCGATCTTTACAGGAGGGTGGAGCTTTCTTT. Protein: CASSFRSLQEGGAFF. The chain recombines TRBV7-2 with TRBJ1-1, with TRBD1 as a possible D gene (5 bases). CDR3 length: 15 amino acids. CDR1 SGHTA and CDR2 FQGNSA come from the germline V gene. Trimming cost V 3 bases and J 10 bases, with 21 bases left between them.

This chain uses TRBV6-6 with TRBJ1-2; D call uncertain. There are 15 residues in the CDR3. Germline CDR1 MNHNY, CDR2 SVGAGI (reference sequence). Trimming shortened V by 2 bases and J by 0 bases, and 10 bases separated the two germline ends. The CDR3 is CASSYPPGANYGYTF. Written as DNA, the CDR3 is TGTGCCAGCAGTTACCCCCCGGGAGCTAACTATGGCTACACCTTC.

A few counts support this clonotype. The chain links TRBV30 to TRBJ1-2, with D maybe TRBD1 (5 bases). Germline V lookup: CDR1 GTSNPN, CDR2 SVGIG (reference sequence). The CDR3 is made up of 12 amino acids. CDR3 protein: CAEQQGSYGYTF. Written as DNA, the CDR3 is TGTGCTGAACAGCAGGGAAGCTATGGCTACACCTTC.

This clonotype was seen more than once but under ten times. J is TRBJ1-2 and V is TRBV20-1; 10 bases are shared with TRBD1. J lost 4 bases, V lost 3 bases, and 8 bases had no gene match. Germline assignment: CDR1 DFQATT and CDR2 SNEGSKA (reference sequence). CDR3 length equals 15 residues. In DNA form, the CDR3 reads TGCAGTGCTAGGGTGGGACAGGGGTACCTCTATGGCTACACCTTC. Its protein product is CSARVGQGYLYGYTF.

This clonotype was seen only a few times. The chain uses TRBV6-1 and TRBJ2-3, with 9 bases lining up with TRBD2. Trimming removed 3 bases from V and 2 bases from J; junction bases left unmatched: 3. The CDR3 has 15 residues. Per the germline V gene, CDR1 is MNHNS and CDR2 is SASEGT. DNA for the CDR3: TGTGCCAGCAGTGAGGGCGGGGGGGCCACAGATACGCAGTATTTT. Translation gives CASSEGGGATDTQYF.

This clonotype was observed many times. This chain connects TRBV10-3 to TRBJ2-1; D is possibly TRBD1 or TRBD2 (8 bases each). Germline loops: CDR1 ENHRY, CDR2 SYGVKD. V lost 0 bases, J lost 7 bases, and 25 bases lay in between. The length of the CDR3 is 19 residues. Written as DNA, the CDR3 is TGTGCCATCAGTGAGTCGCCGCAGGGGGCGGGAGGAGGTAGGAATGAGCAGTTCTTC. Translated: CAISESPQGAGGGRNEQFF.

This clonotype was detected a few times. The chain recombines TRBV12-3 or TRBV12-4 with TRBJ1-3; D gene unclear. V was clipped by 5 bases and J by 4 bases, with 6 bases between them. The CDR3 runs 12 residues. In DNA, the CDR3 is TGTGCCAGCAGTCCCCAAGGAAACACCATATATTTT. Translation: CASSPQGNTIYF.

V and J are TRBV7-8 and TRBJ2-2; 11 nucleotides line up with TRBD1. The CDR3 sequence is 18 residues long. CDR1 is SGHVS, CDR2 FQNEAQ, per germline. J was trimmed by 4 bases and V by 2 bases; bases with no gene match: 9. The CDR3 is CASSLKGGTGGFTGELFF. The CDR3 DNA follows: TGTGCCAGCAGCTTAAAGGGAGGGACAGGGGGGTTCACCGGGGAGCTGTTTTTT.

The CDR3 sequence is CASSPARGTQYF. The CDR3 bases are TGTGCCAGTAGTCCCGCTAGAGGCACGCAGTATTTT. The V call is TRBV19, the J call TRBJ2-3; D is uncertain. V shed 5 bases and J shed 9 bases, with 12 bases lying between them. From germline, CDR1 is LNHDA and CDR2 SQIVND (reference sequence). The CDR3 spans 12 residues. The whole variable domain, remainder taken from reference TRBV19 and TRBJ2-3, is DGGITQSPKYLFRKEGQNVTLSCEQNLNHDAMYWYRQDPGQGLRLIYYSQIVNDFQKGDIAEGYSVSREKKESFPLTVTSAQKNPTAFYLCASSPARGTQYFGPGTRLTVL.